This entry is about one TCR beta chain. This sample was included in a study of blood T cell repertoires in COVID-19. Across the study: The United States, Italy and Spain were the sources of the acute and convalescent COVID-19 samples. PBMCs, B-cell-depleted T cells, or T cells provided the cDNA or gDNA that made up the material.

Germline trimming cut 4 bases from V and 8 bases from J; bases unmatched to any gene: 3. The CDR3 loop spans 12 amino acids. Germline V gene data show CDR1 as PRHDT and CDR2 as FYEKMQ (reference sequence). Original processing methods: Estimates of nucleated cell counts were drawn from the amplification of reference gene primers. Only in-frame clones appear in the TCRdb table, and some are missing; sequencing was by immunoSEQ multiplex PCR. V, J and clone size are those of that table, while D and trimming were read from the DNA. Of approximately 300,000 clones in the sample, roughly 90% were seen once.

The chain has TRBV13 and TRBJ1-1; 8 bases are shared with TRBD1. Sequenced material: peripheral blood. The receptor's source is a young man who had recovered from COVID-19. For the CDR3, the DNA is TGTGCCAGCAGCTCCGGACAGGGCGAAGCTTTCTTT. It yields the protein CASSSGQGEAFF. The full variable domain, in which reference TRBV13 and TRBJ1-1 provide the parts outside the CDR3, is AAGVIQSPRHLIKEKRETATLKCYPIPRHDTVYWYQQGPGQDPQFLISFYEKMQSDKGSIPDRFSAQQFSDYHSELNMSSLELGDSALYFCASSSGQGEAFFGQGTRLTVV.